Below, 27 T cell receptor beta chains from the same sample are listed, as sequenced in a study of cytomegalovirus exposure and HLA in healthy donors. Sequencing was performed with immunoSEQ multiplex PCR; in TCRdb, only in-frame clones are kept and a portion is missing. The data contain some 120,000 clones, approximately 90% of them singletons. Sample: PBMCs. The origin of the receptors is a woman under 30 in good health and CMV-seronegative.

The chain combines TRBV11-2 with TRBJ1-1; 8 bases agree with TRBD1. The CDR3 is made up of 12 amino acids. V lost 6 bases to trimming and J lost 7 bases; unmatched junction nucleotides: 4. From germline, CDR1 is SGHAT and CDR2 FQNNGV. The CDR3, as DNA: TGTGCCAGCAGAATACAGGGGGGTGAAGCTTTCTTT. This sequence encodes CASRIQGGEAFF.

The CDR3 sequence is CASSEKRVTGEETQYF. CDR3 in DNA: TGTGCCAGCAGTGAAAAAAGAGTGACAGGTGAAGAGACCCAGTACTTC. The rearrangement links TRBV25-1 to TRBJ2-5, with D perhaps TRBD1 (6 bases). CDR1 MGHDK and CDR2 SYGVNS come from the germline V gene. The CDR3 extends over 16 amino acids. Trimming removed 2 bases from V and 3 bases from J, with 16 bases in between.

As DNA, the CDR3 is TGTGCCAGCAGTTTTCGACAGGGCTATGGCTACACCTTC. Protein product: CASSFRQGYGYTF. The chain is built from TRBV27 and TRBJ1-2, with TRBD1 identical over 7 bases. V dropped 3 bases and J dropped 4; count of bases not matched to a gene: 2. The V gene's germline CDR1 is MNHEY and CDR2 SMNVEV (reference sequence). The length of the CDR3 is 13 residues.

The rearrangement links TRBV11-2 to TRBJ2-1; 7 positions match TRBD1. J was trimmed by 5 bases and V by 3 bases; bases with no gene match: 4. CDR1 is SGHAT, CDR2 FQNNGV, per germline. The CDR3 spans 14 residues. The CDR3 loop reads CASSFRDSDNEQFF. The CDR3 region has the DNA TGTGCCAGCAGCTTCCGGGACAGCGACAATGAGCAGTTCTTC.

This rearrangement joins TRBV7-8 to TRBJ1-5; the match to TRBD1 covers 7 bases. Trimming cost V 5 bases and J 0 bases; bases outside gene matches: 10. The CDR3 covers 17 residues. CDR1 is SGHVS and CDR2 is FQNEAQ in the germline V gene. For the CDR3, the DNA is TGTGCCAGCAGCCCACCGACAGGGACACATAGCAATCAGCCCCAGCATTTT. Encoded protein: CASSPPTGTHSNQPQHF.

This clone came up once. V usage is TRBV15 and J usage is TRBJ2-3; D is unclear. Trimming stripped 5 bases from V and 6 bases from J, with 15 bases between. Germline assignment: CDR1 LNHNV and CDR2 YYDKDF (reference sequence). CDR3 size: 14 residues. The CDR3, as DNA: TGTGCCACCAGCTCAGGCGCCCCGGTGGATACGCAGTATTTT. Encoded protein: CATSSGAPVDTQYF.

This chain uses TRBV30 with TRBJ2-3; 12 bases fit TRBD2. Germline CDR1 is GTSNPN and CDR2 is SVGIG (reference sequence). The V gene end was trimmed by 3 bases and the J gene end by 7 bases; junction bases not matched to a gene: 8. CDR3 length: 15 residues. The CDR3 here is CAWSQTSGSGNTQYF. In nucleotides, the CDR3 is TGTGCCTGGAGCCAGACTAGCGGGAGCGGGAATACGCAGTATTTT.

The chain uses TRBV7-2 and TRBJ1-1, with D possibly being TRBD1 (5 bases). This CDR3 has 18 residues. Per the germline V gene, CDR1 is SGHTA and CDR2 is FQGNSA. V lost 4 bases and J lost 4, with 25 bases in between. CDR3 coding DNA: TGTGCCAGCAGCTCACCGGGACTAAAGGGGCCCCGGGGCACTGAAGCTTTCTTT. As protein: CASSSPGLKGPRGTEAFF.

CDR3: CASSPPSGRETQYF. Here the CDR3 DNA reads TGTGCCAGCTCACCACCTAGCGGACGCGAGACCCAGTACTTC. The rearrangement joins TRBV18 to TRBJ2-5; possible D gene TRBD2, 6 bases. Germline V gives CDR1 KGHSH, CDR2 LQKENI. Trimming took 0 bases from V and 5 from J, leaving 10 bases between them. The CDR3 spans 14 residues. Full variable domain (rest looked up from reference TRBV18 and TRBJ2-5): NAGVMQNPRHLVRRRGQEARLRCSPMKGHSHVYWYRQLPEEGLKFMVYLQKENIIDESGMPKERFSAEFPKEGPSILRIQQVVRGDSAAYFCASSPPSGRETQYFGPGTRLLVL.

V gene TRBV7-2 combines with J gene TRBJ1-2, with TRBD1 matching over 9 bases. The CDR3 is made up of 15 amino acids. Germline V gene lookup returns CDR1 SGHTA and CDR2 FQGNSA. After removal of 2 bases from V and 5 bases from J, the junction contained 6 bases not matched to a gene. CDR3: CASSLRTGDIYGYTF. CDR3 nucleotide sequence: TGTGCCAGCAGCTTACGGACAGGGGACATATATGGCTACACCTTC.

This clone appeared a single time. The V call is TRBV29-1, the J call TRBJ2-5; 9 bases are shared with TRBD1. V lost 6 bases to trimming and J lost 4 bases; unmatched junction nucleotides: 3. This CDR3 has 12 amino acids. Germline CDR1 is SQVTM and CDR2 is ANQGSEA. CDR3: CSVGQGLETQYF. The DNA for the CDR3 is TGCAGCGTCGGACAGGGGCTAGAGACCCAGTACTTC.

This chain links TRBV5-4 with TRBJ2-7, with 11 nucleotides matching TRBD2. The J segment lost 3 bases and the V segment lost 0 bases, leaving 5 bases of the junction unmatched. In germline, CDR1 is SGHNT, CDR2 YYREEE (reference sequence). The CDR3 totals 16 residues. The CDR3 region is CASSLGLAGGYYEQYF. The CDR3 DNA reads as TGTGCCAGCAGCTTGGGGCTAGCGGGGGGCTACTACGAGCAGTACTTC.

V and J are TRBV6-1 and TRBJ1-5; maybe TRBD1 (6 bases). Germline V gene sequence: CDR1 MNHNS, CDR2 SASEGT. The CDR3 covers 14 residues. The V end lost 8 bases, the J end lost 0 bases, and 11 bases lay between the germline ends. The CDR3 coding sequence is TGTGCCAGCCAAGGGGGACATAGCAATCAGCCCCAGCATTTT. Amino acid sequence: CASQGGHSNQPQHF.

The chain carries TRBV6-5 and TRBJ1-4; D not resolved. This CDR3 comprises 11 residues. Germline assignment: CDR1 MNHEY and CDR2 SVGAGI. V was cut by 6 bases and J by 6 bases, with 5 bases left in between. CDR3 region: CASRRDEKLFF. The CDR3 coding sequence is TGTGCCAGCAGACGCGATGAAAAACTGTTTTTT.

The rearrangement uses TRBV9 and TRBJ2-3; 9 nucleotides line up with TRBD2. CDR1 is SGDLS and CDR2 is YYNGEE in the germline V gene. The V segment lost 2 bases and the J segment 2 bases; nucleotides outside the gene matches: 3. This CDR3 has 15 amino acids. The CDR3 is CASSVTSGPTDTQYF. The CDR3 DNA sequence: TGTGCCAGCAGCGTGACTAGCGGCCCCACAGATACGCAGTATTTT.

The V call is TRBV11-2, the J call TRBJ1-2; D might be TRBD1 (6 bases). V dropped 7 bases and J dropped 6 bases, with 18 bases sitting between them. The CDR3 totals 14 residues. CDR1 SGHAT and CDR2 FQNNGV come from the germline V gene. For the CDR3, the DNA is TGTGCCAGCACCCGGGGGGCCCTTACACATGGCTACACCTTC. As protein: CASTRGALTHGYTF. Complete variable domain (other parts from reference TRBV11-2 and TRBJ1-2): EAGVAQSPRYKIIEKRQSVAFWCNPISGHATLYWYQQILGQGPKLLIQFQNNGVVDDSQLPKDRFSAERLKGVDSTLKIQPAKLEDSAVYLCASTRGALTHGYTFGSGTRLTVV.

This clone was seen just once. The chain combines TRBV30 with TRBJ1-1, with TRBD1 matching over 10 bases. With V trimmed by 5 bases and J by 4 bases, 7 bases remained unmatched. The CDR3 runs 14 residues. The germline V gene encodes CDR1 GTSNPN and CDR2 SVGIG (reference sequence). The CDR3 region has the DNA TGTGCCTGGCTAAGGGACAGGGGCGCCACTGAAGCTTTCTTT. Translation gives CAWLRDRGATEAFF.

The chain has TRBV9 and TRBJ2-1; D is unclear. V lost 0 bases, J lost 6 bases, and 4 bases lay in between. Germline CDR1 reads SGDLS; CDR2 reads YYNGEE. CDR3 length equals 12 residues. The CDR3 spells CASSVGSNEQFF. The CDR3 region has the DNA TGTGCCAGCAGCGTAGGTAGCAATGAGCAGTTCTTC.

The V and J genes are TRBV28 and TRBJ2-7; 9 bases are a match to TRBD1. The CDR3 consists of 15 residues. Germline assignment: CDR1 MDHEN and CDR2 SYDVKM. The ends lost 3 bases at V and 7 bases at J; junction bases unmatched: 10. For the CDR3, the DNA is TGTGCCAGCAGTTTCCCGGGACAGGGATGGTGGGAGCAGTACTTC. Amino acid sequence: CASSFPGQGWWEQYF.

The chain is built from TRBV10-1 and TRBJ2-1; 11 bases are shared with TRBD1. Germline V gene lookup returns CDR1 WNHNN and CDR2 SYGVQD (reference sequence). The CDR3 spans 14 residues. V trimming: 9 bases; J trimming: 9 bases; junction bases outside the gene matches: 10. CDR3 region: CARRGGQGVREQFF. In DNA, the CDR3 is TGCGCCAGGCGTGGGGGACAGGGGGTTCGTGAGCAGTTCTTC.

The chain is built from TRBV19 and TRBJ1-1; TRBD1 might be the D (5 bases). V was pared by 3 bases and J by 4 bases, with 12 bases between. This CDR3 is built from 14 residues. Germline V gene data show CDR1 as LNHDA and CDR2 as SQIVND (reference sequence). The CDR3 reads CASSMAGGGTEAFF. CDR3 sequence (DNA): TGTGCCAGTAGTATGGCCGGGGGGGGCACTGAAGCTTTCTTT.

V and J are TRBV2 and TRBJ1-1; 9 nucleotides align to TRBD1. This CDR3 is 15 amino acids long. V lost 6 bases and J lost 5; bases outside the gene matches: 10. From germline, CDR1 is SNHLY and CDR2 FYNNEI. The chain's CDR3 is CASSENRGRGTEAFF. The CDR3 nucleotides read TGTGCCAGCAGCGAAAACAGGGGGCGGGGAACTGAAGCTTTCTTT. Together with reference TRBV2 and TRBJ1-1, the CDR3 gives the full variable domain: EPEVTQTPSHQVTQMGQEVILRCVPISNHLYFYWYRQILGQKVEFLVSFYNNEISEKSEIFDDQFSVERPDGSNFTLKIRSTKLEDSAMYFCASSENRGRGTEAFFGQGTRLTVV.

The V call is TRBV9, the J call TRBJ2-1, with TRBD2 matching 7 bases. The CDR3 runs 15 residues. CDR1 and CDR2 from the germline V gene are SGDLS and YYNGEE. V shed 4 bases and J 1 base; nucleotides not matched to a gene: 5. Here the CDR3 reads CASSPASGSYNEQFF. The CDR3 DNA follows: TGTGCCAGCAGCCCCGCTAGCGGTTCCTACAATGAGCAGTTCTTC.

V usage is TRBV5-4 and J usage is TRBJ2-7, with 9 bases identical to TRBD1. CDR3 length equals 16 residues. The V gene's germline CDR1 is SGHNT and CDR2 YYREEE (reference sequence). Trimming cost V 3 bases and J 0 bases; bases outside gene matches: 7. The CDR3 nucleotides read TGTGCCAGCAGCTCTACAGGGGGCAGGGGCTCCTACGAGCAGTACTTC. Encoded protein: CASSSTGGRGSYEQYF.

CDR3 in DNA: TGTGCCAGCAGGGCAAAAGAGACCCAGTACTTC. Encoded protein: CASRAKETQYF. V and J are TRBV6-6 and TRBJ2-5; D remains unclear. The CDR3 contains 11 residues. V lost 6 bases, J lost 3 bases, and 5 bases lay in between. CDR1 is MNHNY, CDR2 SVGAGI, per germline (reference sequence).

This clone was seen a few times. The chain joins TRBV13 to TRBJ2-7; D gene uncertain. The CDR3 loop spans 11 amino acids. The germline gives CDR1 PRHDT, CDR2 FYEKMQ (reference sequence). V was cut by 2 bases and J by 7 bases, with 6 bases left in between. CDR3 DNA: TGTGCCAGCAGCTTATCGGGTGAGCAGTACTTC. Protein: CASSLSGEQYF.

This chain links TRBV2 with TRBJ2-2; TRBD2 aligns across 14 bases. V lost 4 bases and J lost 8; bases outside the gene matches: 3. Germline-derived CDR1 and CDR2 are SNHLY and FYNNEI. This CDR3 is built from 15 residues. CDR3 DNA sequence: TGTGCCAGCAGTGGGACTAGCGGGGGGCTGGGGGAGCTGTTTTTT. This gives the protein CASSGTSGGLGELFF.